These T cell receptor beta chains were read from a single sample in a study of cytotoxic CD8 clonotypes in ibrutinib-treated CLL. The data were produced by immunoSEQ multiplex PCR, yet TCRdb's version contains in-frame clones alone and is incomplete. Among over 95,000 clones listed, 55% to 75% were seen once. Specimen: PBMCs, collected after 24 months of ibrutinib treatment. The source is a human donor with chronic lymphocytic leukemia. Both conserved end residues are part of each CDR3.

V: TRBV18
J: TRBJ2-1
CDR3: CASSPWGQQSTRYNEQFF

V: TRBV5-4
J: TRBJ2-2
CDR3: CASSLTSVYTGELFF

V: TRBV5-1
J: TRBJ2-3
CDR3: CASSLEVRARADTQYF

V: TRBV9
J: TRBJ2-5
CDR3: CASSLGPGTQYF

V: TRBV2
J: TRBJ2-3
CDR3: CASTDTQYF

V: TRBV30
J: TRBJ1-1
CDR3: CAWRNWGANTEAFF

V: TRBV9
J: TRBJ2-3
CDR3: CASSDFADTQYF

V: TRBV5-1
J: TRBJ2-2
CDR3: CASSLAATGELFF

V: TRBV5-1
J: TRBJ2-1
CDR3: CASTLRDLAGEYNEQFF

V: TRBV5-1
J: TRBJ2-2
CDR3: CASSLRLAGDGELFF

V: TRBV7-9
J: TRBJ1-2
CDR3: CASSSPRQGAGGYTF

V: TRBV5-6
J: TRBJ1-4
CDR3: CASSPTGKEGEKLFF

V: TRBV4-2
J: TRBJ2-7
CDR3: CASSQEPAGGPYEQYF

V: TRBV5-6
J: TRBJ1-6
CDR3: CASSLGEYSPLHF

V: TRBV5-8
J: TRBJ1-2
CDR3: CASSGKTGFYGYTF

V: TRBV5-1
J: TRBJ2-3
CDR3: CASSGGLAGLADTQYF

V: TRBV30
J: TRBJ1-1
CDR3: CAWTRTGRTNSGAFF

V: TRBV14
J: TRBJ2-3
CDR3: CASSQESRGTQYF

V: TRBV5-1
J: TRBJ2-2
CDR3: CASSLGENTGELFF

V: TRBV25-1
J: TRBJ1-6
CDR3: CASSEWGGGDSPLHF

V: TRBV25-1
J: TRBJ2-2
CDR3: CASSEVRGQTGELFF

V: TRBV2
J: TRBJ2-7
CDR3: CASRTGEGEQYF

V: TRBV30
J: TRBJ2-5
CDR3: CAWTSGGYQETQYF

V: TRBV4-3
J: TRBJ2-3
CDR3: CASSPTGPTDTQYF

V: TRBV5-6
J: TRBJ1-3
CDR3: CASSSDTLGGNTIYF

V: TRBV30
J: TRBJ2-5
CDR3: CAWSVPETQYF

V: TRBV10-2
J: TRBJ2-5
CDR3: CASSVGRWETQYF

V: TRBV7-9
J: TRBJ2-7
CDR3: CASSSWTGGGFREQYF

V: TRBV5-4
J: TRBJ1-1
CDR3: CASSSGQTMNTEAFF

V: TRBV30
J: TRBJ1-1
CDR3: CAWSVTENTEAFF

V: TRBV6-5
J: TRBJ2-1
CDR3: CASSFDSYNEQFF

V: TRBV6-6
J: TRBJ1-4
CDR3: CASSLGKRTFF

V: TRBV18
J: TRBJ1-2
CDR3: CASSLGQGNYGYTF

V: TRBV30
J: TRBJ2-3
CDR3: CAWRLAGASDTQYF

V: TRBV4-1
J: TRBJ1-4
CDR3: CASSQPGQGNEKLFF

V: TRBV7-2
J: TRBJ2-1
CDR3: CASSLGISYNEQFF

V: TRBV5-8
J: TRBJ2-7
CDR3: CASIVGSFGVSYEQYF

V: TRBV27
J: TRBJ2-5
CDR3: CASSLGLAGGPGSQETQYF

V: TRBV28
J: TRBJ2-3
CDR3: CASSPTGTGSTDTQYF

V: TRBV27
J: TRBJ1-1
CDR3: CASSLSGGVHTEAFF

V: TRBV5-1
J: TRBJ1-1
CDR3: CASSSGRDMNTEAFF

V: TRBV9
J: TRBJ2-1
CDR3: CASSAQLRGGLNEQFF

V: TRBV6-6
J: TRBJ2-5
CDR3: CATRSGSQETQYF

V: TRBV27
J: TRBJ2-6
CDR3: CAAGGSRGSNSGANVLTF

V: TRBV2
J: TRBJ1-2
CDR3: CASSYDSSYGYTF

V: TRBV2
J: TRBJ1-5
CDR3: CASNGQARNQPQHF

V: TRBV5-1
J: TRBJ1-1
CDR3: CASSLGGDGFTEAFF

V: TRBV5-1
J: TRBJ2-2
CDR3: CASSLMDSNTGELFF

V: TRBV2
J: TRBJ2-5
CDR3: CASINMGGPETQYF

V: TRBV7-9
J: TRBJ2-2
CDR3: CASSSPGLAGGHTGELFF

V: TRBV29-1
J: TRBJ1-3
CDR3: CSGTQGGDTIYF

V: TRBV7-8
J: TRBJ1-5
CDR3: CASSSSAGTGYQPQHF

V: TRBV4-1
J: TRBJ1-5
CDR3: CASSQDIYQPQHF

V: TRBV7-3
J: TRBJ1-2
CDR3: CASSQWTEDNYGYTF

V: TRBV5-1
J: TRBJ2-5
CDR3: CASSLAGSETQYF

V: TRBV19
J: TRBJ1-5
CDR3: CASSIGGDGSNQPQHF

V: TRBV29-1
J: TRBJ2-7
CDR3: CSVEELGRGQVEQYF

V: TRBV10-2
J: TRBJ2-3
CDR3: CASSLGGSADTQYF

V: TRBV5-1
J: TRBJ1-1
CDR3: CASTEAFF